This T cell receptor (beta chain) came from a study of blood T cell repertoires in COVID-19 (dated by TCRdb to 2020 to 2022). With regard to the full study: Collaborator samples came from the United States, Italy and Spain and covered acute and convalescent phases of COVID-19. The dataset comprised deeply sampled blood TCRbeta repertoires from subjects exposed to, actively infected with, or recovered from COVID-19. Nearly every sample came with metadata listing a de-identified subject ID, COVID-19 status, age in years and sex. The material from the prospective study consisted of cDNA or gDNA derived from T cells, B-cell-depleted T cells, or PBMCs. A freely available public database, intended as a resource for researchers studying the immune response to SARS-CoV-2, is where the repertoires were released. Where HLA class I and class II types were available, the types were taken from metadata supplied by the sample provider, not from assay-based typing. Samples were obtained from the ongoing ImmuneRACE study (first 160 participants) and from roughly 1,300 subjects provided by 6 global collaborators.

CDR1 is given as SGHTA and CDR2 as FQGNSA, both from the germline V gene. The trim is 4 bases for V and 9 bases for J, with a gap of 13 bases between the germline ends. Reading from cysteine to phenylalanine, the CDR3 counts 13 amino acids. Here the CDR3 DNA is all that survives: 39 bases in frame from base 1. The collaborating institutions used their own protocols to collect whole blood in K2EDTA tubes. For TCRbeta analysis, collaborators shipped samples in one of three forms: frozen whole blood, isolated PBMCs, or DNA extracted from either of those sample types. Notes on this clone: There is no known antigen for this receptor. Base quality data are lacking; no much larger clone is found one base away.

TCRbeta CDR3 regions were amplified from genomic DNA using the immunoSEQ Assay, a bias-controlled multiplex PCR. In the authors' own workflow: Nucleated cell counts per sample were estimated from amplification of reference gene primers within the assay. To quantify the absolute abundance of each unique TCRbeta CDR3 rearrangement, sequence reads were collapsed and filtered. For each sample, productive Simpson clonality was calculated as the square root of Simpson's diversity index over productive rearrangements. In TCRdb, the immuneACCESS table is reduced to in-frame sequences with V and J assigned. These tables do not hold every clone; where another copy was compared, an unresolved V gene accounts for under half, and the others remain unexplained. V, J and clone size reflect that table, while D and trimming were determined from the DNA. This sample holds over 200,000 clones; about 91% were observed only once. Jointly, the top ten make up around 1.2% of the sample.

General findings and caveats noted by the study authors: Clinical and demographic metadata were provided uncurated, with the amount varying by source and participant.

The source is a man aged 30-40 years with acute or convalescent COVID-19. Here the chain combines TRBV7-2 and TRBJ1-5; no confident D gene assignment can be made. Sequencing was done on a sample of peripheral blood. The nucleotides are TGTGCCAGCAGCTCCGGGGTCACGGGGCCCCAGCATTTT. Translated, this is CASSSGVTGPQHF.